Included here is one T cell receptor beta chain sequence, with context. The CDR3 regions of TCR beta were amplified from RNA transcripts. TCR CDR3 regions were first amplified by RT-PCR with HTBI primers. Using its own MiXCR run on the multiplex PCR reads, TCRdb lists one record per CDR3 protein. The table lists some 650,000 distinct CDR3 sequences, roughly 15% of them singletons, with 2.5% to 4% in the top ten. These data belong to a study of T cells in Graves' hyperthyroidism and ophthalmopathy. Looking at the study overall: Peripheral blood collection took place at initial diagnosis, before any treatment.

CDR1 and CDR2 (germline): SGDLS, YYNGEE. The CDR3 extends over 13 amino acids. V was trimmed by 0 bases and J by 5 bases, leaving 9 bases between them. The sample comprised blood. The sequence derives from a woman between 40 and 55 years old with Graves' ophthalmopathy. The J gene is TRBJ2-7, the V gene TRBV9; the D is unclear. The CDR3: CASSVGRYNEQYF. The CDR3 nucleotides read TGTGCCAGCAGCGTAGGCAGGTACAACGAGCAGTACTTC.